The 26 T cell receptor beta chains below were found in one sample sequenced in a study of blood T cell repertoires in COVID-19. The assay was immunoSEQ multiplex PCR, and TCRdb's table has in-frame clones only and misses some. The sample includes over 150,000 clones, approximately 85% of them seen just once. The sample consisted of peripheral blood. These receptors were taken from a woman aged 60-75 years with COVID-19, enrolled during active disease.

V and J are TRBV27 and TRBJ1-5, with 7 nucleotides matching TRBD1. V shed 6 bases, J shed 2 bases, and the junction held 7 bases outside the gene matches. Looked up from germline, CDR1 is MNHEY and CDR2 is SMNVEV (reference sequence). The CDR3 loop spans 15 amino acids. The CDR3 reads CASSLGGNGNQPQHF. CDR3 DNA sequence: TGTGCCAGCAGCCTAGGGGGCAACGGCAATCAGCCCCAGCATTTT.

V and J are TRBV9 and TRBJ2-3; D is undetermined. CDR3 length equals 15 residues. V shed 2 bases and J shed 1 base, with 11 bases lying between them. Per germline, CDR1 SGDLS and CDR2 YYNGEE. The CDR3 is CASSVGSAGTDTQYF. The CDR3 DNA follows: TGTGCCAGCAGCGTGGGCAGTGCCGGCACAGATACGCAGTATTTT.

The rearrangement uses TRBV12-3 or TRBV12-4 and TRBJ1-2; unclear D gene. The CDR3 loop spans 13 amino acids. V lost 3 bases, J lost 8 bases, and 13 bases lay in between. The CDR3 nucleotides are TGTGCCAGCAGTTTTGGGCGTCTACACGGCTACACCTTC. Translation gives CASSFGRLHGYTF.

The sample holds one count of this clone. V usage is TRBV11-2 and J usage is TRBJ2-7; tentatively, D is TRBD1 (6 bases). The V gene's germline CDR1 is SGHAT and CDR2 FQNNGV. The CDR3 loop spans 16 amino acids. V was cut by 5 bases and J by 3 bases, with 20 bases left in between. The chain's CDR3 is CASSIQGARGLYEQYF. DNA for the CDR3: TGTGCCAGCAGCATACAGGGCGCAAGAGGCCTCTACGAGCAGTACTTC.

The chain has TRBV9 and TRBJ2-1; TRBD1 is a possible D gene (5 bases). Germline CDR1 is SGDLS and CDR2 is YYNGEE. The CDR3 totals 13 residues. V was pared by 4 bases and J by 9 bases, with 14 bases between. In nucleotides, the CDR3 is TGTGCCAGCAGCACAACTACAGGTAGTGAGCAGTTCTTC. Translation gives CASSTTTGSEQFF.

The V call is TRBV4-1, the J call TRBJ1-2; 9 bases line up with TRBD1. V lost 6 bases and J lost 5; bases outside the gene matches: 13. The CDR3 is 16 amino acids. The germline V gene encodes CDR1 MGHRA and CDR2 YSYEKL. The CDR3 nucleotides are TGCGCCAGCAGTCATCGACAGGGGGTGACCCTGTATGGCTACACCTTC. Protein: CASSHRQGVTLYGYTF.

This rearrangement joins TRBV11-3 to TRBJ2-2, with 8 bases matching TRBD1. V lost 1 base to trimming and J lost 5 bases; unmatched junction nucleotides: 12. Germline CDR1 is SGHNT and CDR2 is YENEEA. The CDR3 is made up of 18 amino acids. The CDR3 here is CASSLGLTGVEKTGELFF. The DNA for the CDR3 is TGTGCCAGCAGCTTAGGCCTGACAGGGGTTGAGAAAACCGGGGAGCTGTTTTTT.

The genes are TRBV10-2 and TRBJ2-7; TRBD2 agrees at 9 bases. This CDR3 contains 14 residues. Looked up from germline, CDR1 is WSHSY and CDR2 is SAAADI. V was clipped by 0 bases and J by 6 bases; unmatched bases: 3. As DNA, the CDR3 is TGCGCCAGCAGTGAGTCATTAGCGGGAGCCGAGCAGTACTTC. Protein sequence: CASSESLAGAEQYF.

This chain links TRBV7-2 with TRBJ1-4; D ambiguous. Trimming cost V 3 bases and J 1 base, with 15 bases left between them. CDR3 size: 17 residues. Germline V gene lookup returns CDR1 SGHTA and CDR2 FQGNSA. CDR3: CASSFVTGFGTNEKLFF. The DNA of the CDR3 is TGTGCCAGCAGCTTTGTGACGGGGTTTGGAACTAATGAAAAACTGTTTTTT.

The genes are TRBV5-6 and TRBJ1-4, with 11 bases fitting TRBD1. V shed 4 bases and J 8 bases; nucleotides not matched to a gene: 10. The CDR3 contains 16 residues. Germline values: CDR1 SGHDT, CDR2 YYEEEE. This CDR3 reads CASSRPGQGDEEKLFF. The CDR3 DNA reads TGTGCCAGCAGCAGACCGGGACAGGGGGATGAGGAAAAACTGTTTTTT.

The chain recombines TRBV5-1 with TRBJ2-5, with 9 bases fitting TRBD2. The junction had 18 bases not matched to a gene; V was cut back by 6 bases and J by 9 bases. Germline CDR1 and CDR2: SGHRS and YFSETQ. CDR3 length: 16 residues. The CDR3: CASTFEPGLASVAQYF. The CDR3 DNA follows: TGCGCCAGCACTTTCGAACCGGGACTAGCATCGGTGGCCCAGTACTTC. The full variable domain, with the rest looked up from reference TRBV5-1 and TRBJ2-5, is KAGVTQTPRYLIKTRGQQVTLSCSPISGHRSVSWYQQTPGQGLQFLFEYFSETQRNKGNFPGRFSGRQFSNSRSEMNVSTLELGDSALYLCASTFEPGLASVAQYFGPGTRLLVL.

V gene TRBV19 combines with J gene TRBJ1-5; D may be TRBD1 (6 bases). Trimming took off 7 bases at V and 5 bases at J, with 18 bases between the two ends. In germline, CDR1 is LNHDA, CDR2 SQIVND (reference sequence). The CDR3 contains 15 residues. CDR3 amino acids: CASTPLRGADQPQHF. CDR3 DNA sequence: TGTGCCAGTACCCCCCTCAGGGGCGCGGATCAGCCCCAGCATTTT.

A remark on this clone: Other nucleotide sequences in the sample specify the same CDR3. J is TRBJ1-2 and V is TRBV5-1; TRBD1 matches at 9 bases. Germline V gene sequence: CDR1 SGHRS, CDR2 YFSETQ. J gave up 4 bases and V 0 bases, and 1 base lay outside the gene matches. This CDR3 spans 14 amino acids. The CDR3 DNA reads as TGCGCCAGCAGCTTGGCGGACAGGGGCTATGGCTACACCTTC. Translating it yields CASSLADRGYGYTF.

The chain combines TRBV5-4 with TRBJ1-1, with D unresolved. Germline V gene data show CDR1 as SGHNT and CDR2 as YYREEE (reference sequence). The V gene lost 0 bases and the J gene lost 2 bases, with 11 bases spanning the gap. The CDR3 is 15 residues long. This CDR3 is CASSLGGVLNTEAFF. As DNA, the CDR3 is TGTGCCAGCAGCTTGGGAGGAGTCCTCAACACTGAAGCTTTCTTT.

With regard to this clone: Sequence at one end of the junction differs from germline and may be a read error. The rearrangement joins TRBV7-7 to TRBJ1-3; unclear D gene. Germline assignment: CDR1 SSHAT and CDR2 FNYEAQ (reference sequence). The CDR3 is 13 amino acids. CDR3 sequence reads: CASSLSNGNTIYF. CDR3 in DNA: TGTGCTAGCAGCTTGAGTAATGGAAACACCATATATTTT.

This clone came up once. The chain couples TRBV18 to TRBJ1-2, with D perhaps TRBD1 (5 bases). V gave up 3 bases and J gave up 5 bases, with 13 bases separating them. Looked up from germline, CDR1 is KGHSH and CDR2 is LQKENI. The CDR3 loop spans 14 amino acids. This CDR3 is CASSPSAGRYGYTF. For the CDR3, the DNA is TGTGCCAGCTCACCGTCGGCAGGGAGGTATGGCTACACCTTC. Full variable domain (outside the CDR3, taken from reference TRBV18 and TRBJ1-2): NAGVMQNPRHLVRRRGQEARLRCSPMKGHSHVYWYRQLPEEGLKFMVYLQKENIIDESGMPKERFSAEFPKEGPSILRIQQVVRGDSAAYFCASSPSAGRYGYTFGSGTRLTVV.

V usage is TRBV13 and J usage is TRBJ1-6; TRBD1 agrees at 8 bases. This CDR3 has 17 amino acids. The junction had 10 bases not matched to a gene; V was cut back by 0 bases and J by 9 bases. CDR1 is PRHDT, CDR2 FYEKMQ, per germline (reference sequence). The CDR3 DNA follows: TGTGCCAGCAGCTTAGGATGGTCGGGGCAGGGGGCTTCACCCCTCCACTTT. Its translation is CASSLGWSGQGASPLHF. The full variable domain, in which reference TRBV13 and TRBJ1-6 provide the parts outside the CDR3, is AAGVIQSPRHLIKEKRETATLKCYPIPRHDTVYWYQQGPGQDPQFLISFYEKMQSDKGSIPDRFSAQQFSDYHSELNMSSLELGDSALYFCASSLGWSGQGASPLHFGNGTRLTVT.

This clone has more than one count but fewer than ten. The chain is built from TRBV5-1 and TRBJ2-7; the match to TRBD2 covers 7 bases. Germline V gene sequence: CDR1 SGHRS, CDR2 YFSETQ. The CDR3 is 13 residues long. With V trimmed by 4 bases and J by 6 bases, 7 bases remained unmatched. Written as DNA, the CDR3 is TGCGCCAGCAGCAGGGGCGGGGGTGGCGAGCAGTACGTC. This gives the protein CASSRGGGGEQYV.

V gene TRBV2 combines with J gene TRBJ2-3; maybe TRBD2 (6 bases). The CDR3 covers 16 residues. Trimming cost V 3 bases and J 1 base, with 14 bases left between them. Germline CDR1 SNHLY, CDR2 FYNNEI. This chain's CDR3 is CASSDFVWEGTDTQYF. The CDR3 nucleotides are TGTGCCAGCAGTGACTTTGTCTGGGAGGGCACAGATACGCAGTATTTT.

The CDR3 nucleotides are TGTGCCTGGCAGGCGAGTAATTCACCCCTCCACTTT. This gives the protein CAWQASNSPLHF. The chain combines TRBV30 with TRBJ1-6, with D uncertain. From germline, CDR1 is GTSNPN and CDR2 SVGIG (reference sequence). Trimming shortened V by 5 bases and J by 6 bases, and 8 bases separated the two germline ends. The length of the CDR3 is 12 residues. The full variable domain, rest sourced from reference TRBV30 and TRBJ1-6, is SQTIHQWPATLVQPVGSPLSLECTVEGTSNPNLYWYRQAAGRGLQLLFYSVGIGQISSEVPQNLSASRPQDRQFILSSKKLLLSDSGFYLCAWQASNSPLHFGNGTRLTVT.

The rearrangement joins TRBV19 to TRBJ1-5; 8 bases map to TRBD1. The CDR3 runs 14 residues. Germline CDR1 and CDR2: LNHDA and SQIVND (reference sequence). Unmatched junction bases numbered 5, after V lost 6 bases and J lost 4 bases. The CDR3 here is CASSLGDRNQPQHF. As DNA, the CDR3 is TGTGCCAGTAGCTTAGGGGACAGGAATCAGCCCCAGCATTTT.

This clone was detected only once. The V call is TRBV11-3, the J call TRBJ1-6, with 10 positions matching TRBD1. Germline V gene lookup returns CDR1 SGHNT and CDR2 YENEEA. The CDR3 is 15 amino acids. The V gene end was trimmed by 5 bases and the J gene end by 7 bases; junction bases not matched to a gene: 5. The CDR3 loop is CASSTGTGVNSPLHF. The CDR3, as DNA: TGTGCCAGCAGCACCGGGACAGGGGTGAATTCACCCCTCCACTTT.

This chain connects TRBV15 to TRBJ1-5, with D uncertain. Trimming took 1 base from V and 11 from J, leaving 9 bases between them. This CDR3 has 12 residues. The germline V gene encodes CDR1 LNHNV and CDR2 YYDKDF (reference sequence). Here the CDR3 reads CATSRAQVTQHF. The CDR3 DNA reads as TGTGCCACCAGCAGAGCACAAGTTACCCAGCATTTT.

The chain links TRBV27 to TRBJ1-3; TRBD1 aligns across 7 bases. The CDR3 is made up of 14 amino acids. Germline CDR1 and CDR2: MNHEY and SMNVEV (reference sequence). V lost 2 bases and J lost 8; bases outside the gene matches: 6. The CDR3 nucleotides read TGTGCCAGCAGTTTAAGGGGGCTAGGAGACACCATATATTTT. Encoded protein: CASSLRGLGDTIYF.

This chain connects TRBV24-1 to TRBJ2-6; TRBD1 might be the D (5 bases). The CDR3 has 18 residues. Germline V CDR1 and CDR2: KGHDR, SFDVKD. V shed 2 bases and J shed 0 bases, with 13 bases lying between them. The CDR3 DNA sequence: TGTGCCACCAGTGATTCAATAGGGGCTTACTCTGGGGCCAACGTCCTGACTTTC. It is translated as CATSDSIGAYSGANVLTF.

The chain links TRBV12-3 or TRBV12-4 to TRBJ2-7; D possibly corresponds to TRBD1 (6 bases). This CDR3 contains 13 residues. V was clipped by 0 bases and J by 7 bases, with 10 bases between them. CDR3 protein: CASSLAARGEQYF. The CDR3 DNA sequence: TGTGCCAGCAGTTTAGCAGCCAGGGGTGAGCAGTACTTC.